This T cell receptor beta chain appears in the sequencing data of a study of kidney transplant recipient with SARS-CoV-2 infection. Trimming took 6 bases from V and 1 from J, leaving 12 bases between them. The CDR3 covers 14 residues. TCRdb recomputed calls from the reads with MiXCR, one row per CDR3 protein. The table lists fewer than 250,000 distinct CDR3 sequences, under 35% of them singletons. This clonotype was detected a few times. The sample consisted of a blood sample, taken at baseline and on roughly day 110 from a kidney transplant recipient. The chain carries TRBV12-3 or TRBV12-4 and TRBJ2-5; D is unresolved. The sequence derives from a young adult male patient who had COVID-19 and was a kidney transplant recipient. Some T cells may have come from the graft donor. CDR3 nucleotides: TGTGCCAGCAGCCTTACTTTGGTCCAAGAGACCCAGTACTTC. Amino acids: CASSLTLVQETQYF.